Below are 11 T cell receptor beta chains sequenced from a single sample in a study of blood T cells in healthy people across ages. The second PCR ran roughly 6 to 11 cycles with a sample-barcoded 5' primer and J-beta primers. Via MiXCR, TCRdb re-called the 5' RACE reads, giving one row per CDR3 protein. The data show roughly 730,000 distinct CDR3 sequences, about 56% seen once. The source material was blood. The receptor source for this set is a man in his forties in good health.

The chain is built from TRBV4-3 and TRBJ1-5; a weak D match, TRBD1 (5 bases). CDR1 and CDR2 (germline): LGHNA, YSLEER. The CDR3 totals 13 residues. The V end was cut by 3 bases, the J end by 5 bases, with 8 bases between. CDR3 coding DNA: TGCGCCAGCAGCCAGGGGGACGATCAGCCCCAGCATTTT. Amino acid sequence: CASSQGDDQPQHF.

The rearrangement joins TRBV30 to TRBJ1-1; no clear D gene. This CDR3 has 13 residues. Trimming stripped 1 base from V and 2 bases from J, with 8 bases between. Germline V gene lookup returns CDR1 GTSNPN and CDR2 SVGIG (reference sequence). The CDR3 sequence is CAWSERRNTEAFF. For the CDR3, the DNA is TGTGCCTGGAGTGAACGGCGCAACACTGAAGCTTTCTTT.

The chain is built from TRBV21-1 and TRBJ2-3; the listed D gene, TRBD1, was not tested against the DNA. TRBV21-1 constitutes a pseudogene. This CDR3 is built from 16 residues. For the CDR3, the DNA is TGTGCCAGCAGCAAAAAGGGGCCGGACACCACAGATACGCAGTATTTT. Amino acids: CASSKKGPDTTDTQYF.

Points on this clonotype: The junction and the germline gene differ at one end; a read error may be behind it. V is TRBV20-1 and J is TRBJ1-1; TRBD1 is a possible D gene (6 bases). Germline V CDR1 and CDR2: DFQATT, SNEGSKA (reference sequence). This CDR3 has 12 amino acids. The chain's CDR3 is CGATGQGTEAFF. As DNA, the CDR3 is TGCGGTGCTACGGGGCAGGGGACTGAAGCTTTCTTT.

This chain connects TRBV20-1 to TRBJ2-3; D ambiguous. Germline assignment: CDR1 DFQATT and CDR2 SNEGSKA (reference sequence). CDR3 length: 13 amino acids. V lost 3 bases and J lost 3, with 10 bases in between. This CDR3 reads CSASGTLTDTQYF. CDR3 nucleotide sequence: TGCAGTGCTAGTGGCACCCTAACAGATACGCAGTATTTT.

The chain has TRBV6-6 and TRBJ1-5, with 7 nucleotides matching TRBD1. The CDR3 sequence is 16 residues long. After removal of 5 bases from V and 4 bases from J, the junction contained 11 bases not matched to a gene. Germline-derived CDR1 and CDR2 are MNHNY and SVGAGI (reference sequence). The CDR3 protein is CASSPTHYRGNQPQHF. The CDR3 DNA is TGTGCCAGCAGTCCCACCCATTACAGGGGAAATCAGCCCCAGCATTTT.

A few counts support this clonotype. This rearrangement joins TRBV4-2 to TRBJ2-1; 7 bases fit TRBD2. The CDR3 is 15 amino acids. CDR1 LGHNA and CDR2 YNFKEQ come from the germline V gene. V shed 0 bases, J shed 5 bases, and the junction held 4 bases outside the gene matches. The CDR3 region is CASSQDGDYDNEQFF. The CDR3 nucleotides are TGTGCCAGCAGCCAAGACGGGGACTACGACAATGAGCAGTTCTTC.

The chain has TRBV29-1 and TRBJ2-7; 10 bases map to TRBD1. The DNA end favors TRBJ2-5, so the J call may be wrong. Germline values: CDR1 SQVTM, CDR2 ANQGSEA. CDR3 size: 20 residues. CDR3 nucleotides: TGCAGCGTTGAAACCAGAACAGACAGGGGGCGAATCCGTGGGCTTCAGACCCAGTACTTC. Translated: CSVETRTDRGRIRGLQTQYF.

The table lists this clonotype with a count of one. The chain is built from TRBV11-3 and TRBJ1-2; D may be TRBD1 (6 bases). This CDR3 contains 13 residues. Between the trimmed V and J ends, which lost 4 bases and 8 bases, there was a span of 14 bases. CDR1 is SGHNT and CDR2 is YENEEA in the germline V gene. The CDR3 bases are TGTGCCAGCAGCTCGTCGACAGGCTCCGGCTACACCTTC. The encoded protein is CASSSSTGSGYTF.

This clonotype has just a few counts. The V and J genes are TRBV20-1 and TRBJ2-3, with 10 bases fitting TRBD2. The V segment lost 6 bases and the J segment 4 bases; nucleotides outside the gene matches: 16. The CDR3 has 17 amino acids. The germline gives CDR1 DFQATT, CDR2 SNEGSKA (reference sequence). In nucleotides, the CDR3 is TGCAGTGCCTACGTTCCTACTAGCGGGATTGTGGCAGATACGCAGTATTTT. Its protein is CSAYVPTSGIVADTQYF.

The gene calls are TRBV29-1 and TRBJ1-5; TRBD1 might be the D (6 bases). Germline V gene lookup returns CDR1 SQVTM and CDR2 ANQGSEA. This CDR3 has 12 amino acids. Between the trimmed V and J ends, which lost 4 bases and 5 bases, there was a span of 9 bases. CDR3 sequence reads: CSVVQGDQPQHF. CDR3 sequence (DNA): TGCAGCGTTGTACAGGGTGATCAGCCCCAGCATTTT. Together with reference TRBV29-1 and TRBJ1-5, the CDR3 gives the full variable domain: SAVISQKPSRDICQRGTSLTIQCQVDSQVTMMFWYRQQPGQSLTLIATANQGSEATYESGFVIDKFPISRPNLTFSTLTVSNMSPEDSSIYLCSVVQGDQPQHFGDGTRLSIL.